This TCR beta chain came from a study of blood T cell repertoires in COVID-19. The protocol was immunoSEQ multiplex PCR, while the TCRdb copy is restricted to in-frame clones and leaves out a portion. The data show approximately 290,000 clones, about four fifths seen once. This TCR was recovered from a person aged 70 to 85 with COVID-19, enrolled during active disease. The specimen was peripheral blood.

The CDR3 sequence is CASSVTGEGSYEQYF. Here the CDR3 DNA reads TGTGCCAGCAGCGTTACAGGGGAAGGGAGTTACGAGCAGTACTTC. The chain is built from TRBV9 and TRBJ2-7; 7 bases are shared with TRBD1. J was trimmed by 4 bases and V by 2 bases; bases with no gene match: 9. CDR3 length equals 15 residues. Germline V CDR1 and CDR2: SGDLS, YYNGEE.